The 20 T cell receptor beta chains in this list originate from one sample, sequenced in a study of blood T cells in healthy people across ages. Next came a second PCR, run for about 6 to 12 cycles, which used a sample-barcoded 5' primer along with a J-beta primer mix. TCRdb reanalysed the 5' RACE reads using MiXCR and keeps one entry per CDR3 protein. The sample records more than 800,000 distinct CDR3 sequences, roughly 26% being singletons. Sequencing was done on a sample of blood. Every receptor here comes from a woman at least 80 years old in good health.

J is TRBJ1-1 and V is TRBV9; TRBD1 might be the D (5 bases). V lost 0 bases to trimming and J lost 4 bases, with 13 bases between them. Germline V gives CDR1 SGDLS, CDR2 YYNGEE. This CDR3 has 15 amino acids. The chain's CDR3 is CASSVEPGPATEAFF. The CDR3 coding sequence is TGTGCCAGCAGCGTAGAGCCAGGGCCTGCCACTGAAGCTTTCTTT. Supplemented by reference TRBV9 and TRBJ1-1, the full variable domain reads DSGVTQTPKHLITATGQRVTLRCSPRSGDLSVYWYQQSLDQGLQFLIQYYNGEERAKGNILERFSAQQFPDLHSELNLSSLELGDSALYFCASSVEPGPATEAFFGQGTRLTVV.

This clonotype was found many times. The chain uses TRBV20-1 and TRBJ2-4, with 7 bases identical to TRBD1. Trimming cost V 2 bases and J 7 bases; bases outside gene matches: 8. CDR1 is DFQATT, CDR2 SNEGSKA, per germline (reference sequence). This CDR3 is built from 14 residues. CDR3 region: CSARTPLTGNIQYF. CDR3 in DNA: TGCAGTGCTAGAACCCCACTGACAGGGAACATTCAGTACTTC.

This clonotype was seen many times. This chain connects TRBV7-2 to TRBJ1-6; tentatively, D is TRBD1 (6 bases). Germline V gene sequence: CDR1 SGHTA, CDR2 FQGNSA. V gave up 1 base and J gave up 7 bases, with 14 bases separating them. The CDR3 covers 16 residues. Here the CDR3 reads CASSLGSGHLNSPLHF. The CDR3 coding sequence is TGTGCCAGCAGCTTAGGGTCGGGACACCTAAATTCACCCCTCCACTTT.

This clonotype was observed a few times. A much bigger clone sits one base away, suggesting this may be a read error. V gene TRBV7-2 combines with J gene TRBJ2-7, with TRBD2 as a possible D gene (6 bases). V shed 1 base and J shed 7 bases, with 14 bases lying between them. The germline gives CDR1 SGHTA, CDR2 FQGNSA. CDR3 length: 14 amino acids. CDR3 DNA: TGTGCCAGCAGCTTAGACACTTCGGGGGTAGAGCAGTACTTC. As protein: CASSLDTSGVEQYF.

This clonotype was recorded many times. J is TRBJ2-5 and V is TRBV28; D perhaps matches TRBD2 (7 bases). The germline V gene has CDR1 MDHEN and CDR2 SYDVKM. Trimming pared 7 bases from V and 5 bases from J, leaving 17 bases between. The CDR3 covers 14 residues. The DNA for the CDR3 is TGTGCCAGCAACTTGTCGGGGGGCAGGGAGACCCAGTACTTC. It encodes CASNLSGGRETQYF.

This clonotype has a single count. The chain joins TRBV11-2 to TRBJ2-2; 11 bases are shared with TRBD1. CDR3 length: 16 amino acids. V lost 3 bases and J lost 5; bases outside the gene matches: 5. Germline V CDR1 and CDR2: SGHAT, FQNNGV. The CDR3 sequence is CASSLWGQGGTGELFF. The CDR3 DNA reads TGTGCCAGCAGCTTGTGGGGACAGGGGGGAACCGGGGAGCTGTTTTTT.

This clonotype was detected many times. The chain is built from TRBV7-2 and TRBJ2-3; D tentatively fits TRBD1 or TRBD2 (5 bases each). The germline gives CDR1 SGHTA, CDR2 FQGNSA. The CDR3 consists of 16 residues. V was cut by 4 bases and J by 3 bases, with 17 bases left in between. The CDR3 DNA sequence: TGTGCCAGCAGCTCGAGGGTAGGCAGGGTGACAGATACGCAGTATTTT. This codes for CASSSRVGRVTDTQYF. Looking up the rest from reference TRBV7-2 and TRBJ2-3 gives the full variable domain: GAGVSQSPSNKVTEKGKDVELRCDPISGHTALYWYRQSLGQGLEFLIYFQGNSAPDKSGLPSDRFSAERTGGSVSTLTIQRTQQEDSAVYLCASSSRVGRVTDTQYFGPGTRLTVL.

This clonotype was observed many times. The chain uses TRBV20-1 and TRBJ2-5, with D maybe TRBD1 (5 bases). CDR3 size: 13 residues. V lost 5 bases, J lost 5 bases, and 15 bases lay in between. The germline V gene encodes CDR1 DFQATT and CDR2 SNEGSKA (reference sequence). The CDR3 DNA is TGCAGTGCTTTTTTAGGGGCTCGGGAGACCCAGTACTTC. Encoded protein: CSAFLGARETQYF.

In its sample, this clonotype was seen many times. J is TRBJ2-3 and V is TRBV7-9; 9 bases align to TRBD2. There are 13 residues in the CDR3. Germline V gives CDR1 SEHNR, CDR2 FQNEAQ (reference sequence). Germline trimming cut 8 bases from V and 2 bases from J; bases unmatched to any gene: 2. The CDR3 nucleotides are TGTGCCAGCCGACTAGCGGACACAGATACGCAGTATTTT. Its protein product is CASRLADTDTQYF.

The chain couples TRBV5-1 to TRBJ1-1; TRBD1 matches at 10 bases. Per germline, CDR1 SGHRS and CDR2 YFSETQ. V lost 3 bases to trimming and J lost 4 bases; unmatched junction nucleotides: 3. This CDR3 has 14 amino acids. For the CDR3, the DNA is TGCGCCAGCAGCTCGGGACAGGGGTGCACTGAAGCTTTCTTT. This encodes CASSSGQGCTEAFF.

The chain couples TRBV6-2 or TRBV6-3 to TRBJ2-5; TRBD1 aligns across 7 bases. The J call may be wrong; the DNA end is better matched by TRBJ2-7. Per the germline V gene, CDR1 is MNHEY and CDR2 is SVGEGT. There are 15 residues in the CDR3. CDR3 residues: CASSYPPGQIYEQYF. CDR3 nucleotides: TGTGCCAGCAGTTACCCACCGGGACAGATTTACGAGCAGTACTTC.

This clonotype showed up many times. The V call is TRBV5-5, the J call TRBJ2-5; D remains ambiguous. CDR1 SGHKS and CDR2 YYEKEE come from the germline V gene (reference sequence). The CDR3 length is 13 residues. The V gene lost 0 bases and the J gene lost 5 bases, with 8 bases spanning the gap. The CDR3 loop reads CASSLAVGETQYF. In nucleotides, the CDR3 is TGTGCCAGCAGCTTGGCAGTCGGGGAGACCCAGTACTTC. The variable domain in full, completed from reference TRBV5-5 and TRBJ2-5, reads DAGVTQSPTHLIKTRGQQVTLRCSPISGHKSVSWYQQVLGQGPQFIFQYYEKEERGRGNFPDRFSARQFPNYSSELNVNALLLGDSALYLCASSLAVGETQYFGPGTRLLVL.

The sample holds a few counts of this clonotype. The chain links TRBV6-6 to TRBJ1-2; the D gene is possibly TRBD1 (5 bases). In germline, CDR1 is MNHNY, CDR2 SVGAGI (reference sequence). The CDR3 extends over 14 amino acids. The germline V and J ends were trimmed by 2 bases and 6 bases, with 13 bases remaining between them. The DNA for the CDR3 is TGTGCCAGCAGTTACGGCAGGCCGGGGGATGGCTACACCTTC. This translates into CASSYGRPGDGYTF.

This clonotype appeared a few times. J is TRBJ1-1 and V is TRBV7-2, with D hard to call. The germline V and J ends were trimmed by 6 bases and 6 bases, with 11 bases remaining between them. Germline CDR1 and CDR2: SGHTA and FQGNSA. This CDR3 comprises 12 residues. The CDR3 protein is CASSSYRAEAFF. For the CDR3, the DNA is TGTGCCAGCAGTTCCTACCGGGCTGAAGCTTTCTTT.

V and J are TRBV20-1 and TRBJ2-2; possible D gene TRBD2, 5 bases. Germline V gene lookup returns CDR1 DFQATT and CDR2 SNEGSKA (reference sequence). This CDR3 comprises 14 residues. Trimming removed 1 base at V and 2 bases at J, with 8 bases between. Here the CDR3 reads CSARVSENTGELFF. CDR3 DNA: TGCAGTGCTAGAGTTAGCGAAAACACCGGGGAGCTGTTTTTT.

This clonotype was counted between two and nine times. One junction end does not reproduce the germline sequence, and a read error may be involved. This sequence joins TRBV29-1 and TRBJ1-2; D uncertain. This CDR3 contains 12 residues. CDR1 is SQVTM and CDR2 is ANQGSEA in the germline V gene. This CDR3 reads CSVGRFGYGYTF. In DNA, the CDR3 is TGCAGCGTTGGCAGGTTTGGCTATGGCTACACTTTC. Using reference TRBV29-1 and TRBJ1-2 for the parts outside the CDR3, the full variable domain is SAVISQKPSRDICQRGTSLTIQCQVDSQVTMMFWYRQQPGQSLTLIATANQGSEATYESGFVIDKFPISRPNLTFSTLTVSNMSPEDSSIYLCSVGRFGYGYTFGSGTRLTVV.

This clonotype was counted ten times or more. This rearrangement joins TRBV2 to TRBJ2-3; TRBD1 matches 10 bases. Germline V gene sequence: CDR1 SNHLY, CDR2 FYNNEI. The V gene end was trimmed by 7 bases and the J gene end by 5 bases; junction bases not matched to a gene: 6. The CDR3 consists of 14 residues. Here the CDR3 DNA reads TGTGCCAGCAATGGACAGGGGGGACAAGATACGCAGTATTTT. Encoded protein: CASNGQGGQDTQYF.

The chain is built from TRBV12-3 or TRBV12-4 and TRBJ2-1; D perhaps matches TRBD2 (6 bases). V was cut by 4 bases and J by 1 base, with 11 bases left in between. CDR3 length: 15 residues. In DNA form, the CDR3 reads TGTGCCAGCAGTTCGGCCCGGGAGTCCTACAATGAGCAGTTCTTC. Translating gives CASSSARESYNEQFF.

This clonotype was seen only a few times. The germline gene is not matched at one end of the junction; a read error may be the cause. V usage is TRBV7-2 and J usage is TRBJ2-1, with 9 bases aligning to TRBD2. The V gene's germline CDR1 is SGHTA and CDR2 FQGNSA. The CDR3 length is 16 residues. The CDR3 bases are TGTGCCAACAGCTCACGGGTAGCGGGGGCCTACAATGAGCAGTTCTTC. It specifies CANSSRVAGAYNEQFF.

Concerning this clonotype itself: This may be a read error, as it is one base from a much larger clone. This chain joins TRBV3-1 and TRBJ1-2, with D hard to call. The germline V gene has CDR1 LGHDT and CDR2 YNNKEL (reference sequence). The CDR3 is 15 residues long. The CDR3 DNA follows: TGTGCCAGCAGCCAAGAGATGGCCGTTAACTATGGCTGCACCTTC. Translating gives CASSQEMAVNYGCTF. Looking up the rest from reference TRBV3-1 and TRBJ1-2 gives the full variable domain: DTAVSQTPKYLVTQMGNDKSIKCEQNLGHDTMYWYKQDSKKFLKIMFSYNNKELIINETVPNRFSPKSPDKAHLNLHINSLELGDSAVYFCASSQEMAVNYGCTFGSGTRLTVV.